This T cell receptor beta chain is from a study of blood T cells in healthy people across ages. The CDR3 is 13 residues long. The V gene lost 8 bases and the J gene lost 3 bases, with 12 bases spanning the gap. Study-wide points: No conclusive comparison of naive versus antigen-experienced cells was possible with unsorted PBMCs.

Next came a second PCR, run for about 7 to 12 cycles, which used a sample-barcoded 5' primer along with a J-beta primer mix. Every molecule of cDNA carried a tag from a template-switch adaptor with 12 random nucleotides. TCRdb independently ran MiXCR on the 5' RACE reads; one entry per CDR3 protein. The sample carries some 900,000 distinct CDR3 sequences, 48% recorded once. Points on this clonotype: Its antigen is unknown.

The chain joins TRBV12-3 or TRBV12-4 to TRBJ2-3, with a weak D call TRBD1 (6 bases). Sample: blood. The sequence was obtained from a man aged 25 to 40 in good health. The chain's CDR3 is CASGRGGTDTQYF. CDR3 in DNA: TGTGCCAGCGGCCGAGGGGGTACAGATACGCAGTATTTT.